This entry lists 6 T cell receptor beta chains sequenced from one sample in a study of blood T cell repertoires in COVID-19. Generated by immunoSEQ multiplex PCR, the TCRdb table keeps only in-frame clones and is missing some. The sample consists of just over 250,000 clones, approximately 92% of them appearing once. The specimen was peripheral blood. These receptors all stem from a person aged 18-30 years with COVID-19, enrolled during active disease.

The gene calls are TRBV3-1 (or the pseudogene TRBV3-2) and TRBJ1-1; D may be TRBD1 (6 bases). CDR1 and CDR2 from the germline V gene are LGHDT and YNNKEL (reference sequence). Trimming pared 2 bases from V and 4 bases from J, leaving 20 bases between. This CDR3 is built from 17 residues. CDR3 in DNA: TGTGCCAGCAGCCAAAGTCCTGGGGGCAGGGTCGGCACTGAAGCTTTCTTT. Protein sequence: CASSQSPGGRVGTEAFF.

The V call is TRBV9, the J call TRBJ2-1; D uncertain. Germline lookup yields CDR1 SGDLS and CDR2 YYNGEE. This CDR3 region has 13 residues. Trimming shortened V by 1 base and J by 5 bases, and 7 bases separated the two germline ends. As DNA, the CDR3 is TGTGCCAGCAGCGTATCCGTAGACAATGAGCAGTTCTTC. Its protein is CASSVSVDNEQFF.

The chain links TRBV30 to TRBJ2-5; perhaps TRBD2 as D (5 bases). The germline V gene has CDR1 GTSNPN and CDR2 SVGIG (reference sequence). The CDR3 contains 12 residues. V lost 0 bases and J lost 4, with 6 bases in between. The DNA of the CDR3 is TGTGCCTGGAGTGTAGCGGCAGAGACCCAGTACTTC. Translation gives CAWSVAAETQYF.

The rearrangement joins TRBV5-6 to TRBJ1-2, with D hard to call. The V end was cut by 0 bases, the J end by 3 bases, with 9 bases between. CDR1 is SGHDT and CDR2 is YYEEEE in the germline V gene. The CDR3 is 14 residues long. CDR3 loop: CASSLGQNDYGYTF. For the CDR3, the DNA is TGTGCCAGCAGCTTGGGGCAGAATGACTATGGCTACACCTTC.

CDR3 sequence reads: CAISLGTSGSGELFF. DNA of the CDR3: TGTGCCATCTCTCTTGGGACTAGCGGATCCGGGGAGCTGTTTTTT. This sequence joins TRBV10-3 and TRBJ2-2, with 11 nucleotides matching TRBD2. This CDR3 region has 15 residues. Trimming at V came to 8 bases and at J to 6 bases, leaving 8 bases not matched to a gene. The germline V gene has CDR1 ENHRY and CDR2 SYGVKD.

The rearrangement links TRBV7-2 to TRBJ2-3, with D maybe TRBD2 (6 bases). The CDR3 sequence is 15 residues long. V lost 5 bases and J 3 bases, leaving 15 bases between the germline ends. Per the germline V gene, CDR1 is SGHTA and CDR2 is FQGNSA. CDR3 nucleotides: TGTGCCAGCAGCCCCGGACTACCCGGGACAGATACGCAGTATTTT. This gives the protein CASSPGLPGTDTQYF.